Presented here are 14 T cell receptor beta chains from one specimen sequenced in a study of preoperative IRX-2 immunotherapy in early breast cancer. Measured with immunoSEQ multiplex PCR; TCRdb has only the in-frame clones, and not every one. The table includes about 62,000 clones, less than 95% detected once. Stated treatment: preoperative locoregional IRX-2 cytokine immunotherapy. This sample was taken from a patient treated with IRX-2 immunotherapy. These receptors were taken from a human donor with breast cancer.

V is TRBV5-4 and J is TRBJ2-7; possible D gene TRBD2, 6 bases. Germline loops: CDR1 SGHNT, CDR2 YYREEE (reference sequence). Trimming pared 4 bases from V and 2 bases from J, leaving 13 bases between. The CDR3 consists of 14 residues. The CDR3 DNA sequence: TGTGCCAGCAGCCCCGCGCGGGGAGCCTACGAGCAGTACTTC. Amino acids: CASSPARGAYEQYF. The whole variable domain, remainder taken from reference TRBV5-4 and TRBJ2-7, is ETGVTQSPTHLIKTRGQQVTLRCSSQSGHNTVSWYQQALGQGPQFIFQYYREEENGRGNFPPRFSGLQFPNYSSELNVNALELDDSALYLCASSPARGAYEQYFGPGTRLTVT.

The J gene is TRBJ2-7, the V gene TRBV28; D may be TRBD1 (6 bases). This CDR3 is 13 amino acids long. Germline assignment: CDR1 MDHEN and CDR2 SYDVKM. Trimming left V 3 bases short and J 3 bases short, with 9 bases between. The chain's CDR3 is CASSFRQVYEQYF. CDR3 in DNA: TGTGCCAGCAGTTTTAGACAGGTCTACGAGCAGTACTTC.

The chain links TRBV4-1 to TRBJ1-1; D is unclear. Trimming took off 5 bases at V and 0 bases at J, with 7 bases between the two ends. The CDR3 sequence is 13 residues long. From germline, CDR1 is MGHRA and CDR2 YSYEKL. CDR3 nucleotides: TGCGCCAGCAGCGTACGCCTGAACACTGAAGCTTTCTTT. Translation: CASSVRLNTEAFF.

The rearrangement uses TRBV19 and TRBJ1-1; D not certain. The germline V gene encodes CDR1 LNHDA and CDR2 SQIVND (reference sequence). The CDR3 loop spans 18 amino acids. Trimming left V 2 bases short and J 3 bases short, with 22 bases between. This CDR3 reads CASSISSSLPVFDTEAFF. The CDR3 DNA sequence: TGTGCCAGTAGTATATCCTCCTCATTACCTGTTTTTGACACTGAAGCTTTCTTT.

V gene TRBV11-2 combines with J gene TRBJ2-5; D gene uncertain. CDR1 is SGHAT and CDR2 is FQNNGV in the germline V gene. Deletions cut 4 bases from V and 1 base from J, with 7 bases between. CDR3 length equals 13 residues. The DNA for the CDR3 is TGTGCCAGCAGCTGGGCAGGCCAAGAGACCCAGTACTTC. Its protein is CASSWAGQETQYF.

The chain carries TRBV19 and TRBJ2-7; TRBD2 might be the D (5 bases). The V end was cut by 3 bases, the J end by 0 bases, with 18 bases between. The CDR3 consists of 17 residues. From germline, CDR1 is LNHDA and CDR2 SQIVND (reference sequence). This chain's CDR3 is CASSIGPGTRASYEQYF. In DNA, the CDR3 is TGTGCCAGTAGTATTGGGCCGGGCACGAGGGCCTCCTACGAGCAGTACTTC.

The chain couples TRBV6-5 to TRBJ1-2, with TRBD1 as a possible D gene (5 bases). The CDR3 has 14 residues. Trimming shortened V by 5 bases and J by 2 bases, and 12 bases separated the two germline ends. Germline values: CDR1 MNHEY, CDR2 SVGAGI. The CDR3, as DNA: TGTGCCAGCAGTCCCAATTGGGGGAACTATGGCTACACCTTC. It translates to CASSPNWGNYGYTF.

The chain uses TRBV10-3 and TRBJ1-1, with 7 bases identical to TRBD1. J lost 5 bases, V lost 4 bases, and 16 bases had no gene match. CDR3 length equals 17 residues. Germline V CDR1 and CDR2: ENHRY, SYGVKD. For the CDR3, the DNA is TGTGCCATCAGTGGGGGCTCCGGGACAGCCCAGAGAACTGAAGCTTTCTTT. It translates to CAISGGSGTAQRTEAFF.

The V gene is TRBV7-9, the J gene TRBJ2-7, with D possibly being TRBD2 (5 bases). The germline V and J ends were trimmed by 4 bases and 5 bases, with 9 bases remaining between them. Germline V gene lookup returns CDR1 SEHNR and CDR2 FQNEAQ (reference sequence). The CDR3 length is 12 residues. CDR3 protein: CASSSSHNEQYF. The CDR3, as DNA: TGTGCCAGCAGCTCTAGCCACAACGAGCAGTACTTC.

The gene calls are TRBV7-9 and TRBJ1-4; 9 bases are a match to TRBD1. The junction had 9 bases not matched to a gene; V was cut back by 7 bases and J by 0 bases. The CDR3 has 17 amino acids. CDR1 and CDR2 from the germline V gene are SEHNR and FQNEAQ (reference sequence). CDR3 protein: CASTRDRGYATNEKLFF. For the CDR3, the DNA is TGTGCCAGCACCAGAGACAGGGGGTATGCAACTAATGAAAAACTGTTTTTT.

The CDR3 nucleotides are TGCGCCAGCACTCTGTTCTCCGGGGGCGTGAACACTGAAGCTTTCTTT. As protein: CASTLFSGGVNTEAFF. The V call is TRBV5-1, the J call TRBJ1-1; possible D gene TRBD1, 6 bases. The germline gives CDR1 SGHRS, CDR2 YFSETQ. Trimming left V 6 bases short and J 0 bases short, with 18 bases between. This CDR3 has 16 residues.

This clone was found once. The chain joins TRBV7-2 to TRBJ1-5; 8 bases line up with TRBD1. Per the germline V gene, CDR1 is SGHTA and CDR2 is FQGNSA. This CDR3 has 17 amino acids. J gave up 5 bases and V 2 bases, and 11 bases lay outside the gene matches. This CDR3 is CASSLYHTGGGDQPQHF. CDR3 DNA sequence: TGTGCCAGCAGCTTATATCATACAGGGGGGGGCGATCAGCCCCAGCATTTT. The full variable domain, rest sourced from reference TRBV7-2 and TRBJ1-5, is GAGVSQSPSNKVTEKGKDVELRCDPISGHTALYWYRQSLGQGLEFLIYFQGNSAPDKSGLPSDRFSAERTGGSVSTLTIQRTQQEDSAVYLCASSLYHTGGGDQPQHFGDGTRLSIL.

V gene TRBV5-4 combines with J gene TRBJ1-2, with D perhaps matching TRBD1 (5 bases). Germline V gene lookup returns CDR1 SGHNT and CDR2 YYREEE (reference sequence). Trimming took off 4 bases at V and 8 bases at J, with 18 bases between the two ends. This CDR3 contains 14 residues. In DNA form, the CDR3 reads TGTGCCAGCAGCCCCTCCGTTGGGGCGGGAGGCTACACCTTC. It encodes CASSPSVGAGGYTF. The entire variable domain, with the rest obtained from reference TRBV5-4 and TRBJ1-2, is as follows: ETGVTQSPTHLIKTRGQQVTLRCSSQSGHNTVSWYQQALGQGPQFIFQYYREEENGRGNFPPRFSGLQFPNYSSELNVNALELDDSALYLCASSPSVGAGGYTFGSGTRLTVV.

Turning to this clone: Other DNA sequences in this specimen translate into the identical CDR3. The genes are TRBV4-2 and TRBJ1-5, with D perhaps matching TRBD1 (6 bases). The CDR3 runs 15 residues. Germline V CDR1 and CDR2: LGHNA, YNFKEQ. V lost 0 bases to trimming and J lost 7 bases, with 13 bases between them. CDR3 sequence reads: CASSQDRGAGQPQHF. The CDR3 DNA sequence: TGTGCCAGCAGCCAAGATCGGGGGGCAGGGCAGCCCCAGCATTTT.